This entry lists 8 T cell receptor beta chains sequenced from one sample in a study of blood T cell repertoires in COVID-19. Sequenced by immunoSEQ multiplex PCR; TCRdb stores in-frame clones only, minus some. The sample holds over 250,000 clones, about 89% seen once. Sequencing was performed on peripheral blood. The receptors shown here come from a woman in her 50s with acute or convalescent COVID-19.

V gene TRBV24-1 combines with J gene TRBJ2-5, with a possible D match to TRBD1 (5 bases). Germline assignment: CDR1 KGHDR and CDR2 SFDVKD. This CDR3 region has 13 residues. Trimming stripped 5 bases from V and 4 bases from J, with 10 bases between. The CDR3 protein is CATSAAGRETQYF. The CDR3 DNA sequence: TGTGCCACCAGTGCGGCAGGGCGAGAGACCCAGTACTTC.

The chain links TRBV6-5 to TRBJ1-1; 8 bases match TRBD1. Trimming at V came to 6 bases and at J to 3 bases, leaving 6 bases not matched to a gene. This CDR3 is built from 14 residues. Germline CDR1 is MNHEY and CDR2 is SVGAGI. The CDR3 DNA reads TGTGCCAGCAGCTCTCGGACAGGGCACACTGAAGCTTTCTTT. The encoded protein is CASSSRTGHTEAFF.

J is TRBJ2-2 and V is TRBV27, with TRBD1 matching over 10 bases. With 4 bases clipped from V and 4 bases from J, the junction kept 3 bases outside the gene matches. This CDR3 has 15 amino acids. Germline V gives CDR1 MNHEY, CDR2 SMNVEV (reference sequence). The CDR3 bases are TGTGCCAGCAGTTCGGGGACAGGGGTCACCGGGGAGCTGTTTTTT. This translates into CASSSGTGVTGELFF.

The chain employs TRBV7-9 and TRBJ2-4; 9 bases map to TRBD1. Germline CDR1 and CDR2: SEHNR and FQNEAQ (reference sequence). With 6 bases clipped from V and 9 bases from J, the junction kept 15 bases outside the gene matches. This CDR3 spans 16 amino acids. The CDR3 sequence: CASSKSGQGILGIQYF. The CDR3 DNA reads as TGTGCCAGCAGTAAATCGGGACAGGGAATTCTCGGCATTCAGTACTTC.

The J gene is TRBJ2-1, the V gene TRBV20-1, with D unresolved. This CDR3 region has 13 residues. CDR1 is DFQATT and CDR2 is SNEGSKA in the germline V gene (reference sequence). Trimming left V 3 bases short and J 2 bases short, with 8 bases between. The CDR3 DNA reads TGCAGTGCTAGTCCTGGGCCCTACAATGAGCAGTTCTTC. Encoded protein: CSASPGPYNEQFF.

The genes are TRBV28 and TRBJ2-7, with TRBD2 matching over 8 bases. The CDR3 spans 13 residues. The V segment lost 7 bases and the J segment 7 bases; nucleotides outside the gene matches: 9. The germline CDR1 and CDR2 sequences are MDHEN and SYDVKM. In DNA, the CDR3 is TGTGCCAGCACACCGCGGGGGGTAGGGGAGCAGTACTTC. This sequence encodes CASTPRGVGEQYF.

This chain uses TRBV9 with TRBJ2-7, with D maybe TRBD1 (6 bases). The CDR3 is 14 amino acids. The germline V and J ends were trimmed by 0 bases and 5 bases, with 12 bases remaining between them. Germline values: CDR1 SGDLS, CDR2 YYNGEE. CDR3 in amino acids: CASSVVGGIDEQYF. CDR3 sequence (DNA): TGTGCCAGCAGCGTAGTTGGGGGCATCGACGAGCAGTACTTC.

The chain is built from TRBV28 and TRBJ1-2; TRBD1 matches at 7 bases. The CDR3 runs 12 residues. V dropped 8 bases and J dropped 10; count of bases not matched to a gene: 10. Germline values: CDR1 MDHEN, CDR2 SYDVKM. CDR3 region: CASLTGRFDYTF. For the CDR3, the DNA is TGTGCCAGCCTGACAGGGAGGTTCGACTACACCTTC.